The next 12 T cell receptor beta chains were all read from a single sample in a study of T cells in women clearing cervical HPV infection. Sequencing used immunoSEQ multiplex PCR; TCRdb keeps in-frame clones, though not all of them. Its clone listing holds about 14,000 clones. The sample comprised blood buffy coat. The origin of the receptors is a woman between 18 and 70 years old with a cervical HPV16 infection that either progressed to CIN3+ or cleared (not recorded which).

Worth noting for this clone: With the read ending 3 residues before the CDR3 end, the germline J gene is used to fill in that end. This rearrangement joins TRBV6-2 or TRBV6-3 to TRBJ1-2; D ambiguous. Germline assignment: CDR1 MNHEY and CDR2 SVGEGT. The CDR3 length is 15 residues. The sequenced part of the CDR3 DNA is TGTGCCAGCAGCTTTTTAGCGGAGAGCTCCTACGAC. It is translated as CASSFLAESSYD. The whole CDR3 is CASSFLAESSYDYTF.

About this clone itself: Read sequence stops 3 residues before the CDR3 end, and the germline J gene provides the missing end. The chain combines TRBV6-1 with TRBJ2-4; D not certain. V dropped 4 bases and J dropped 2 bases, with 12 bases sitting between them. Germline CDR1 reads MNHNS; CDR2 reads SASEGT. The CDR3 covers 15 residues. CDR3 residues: CASSGSYPTKNIQYF. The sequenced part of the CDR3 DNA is TGTGCCAGCAGTGGTTCCTATCCTACCAAAAACATT.

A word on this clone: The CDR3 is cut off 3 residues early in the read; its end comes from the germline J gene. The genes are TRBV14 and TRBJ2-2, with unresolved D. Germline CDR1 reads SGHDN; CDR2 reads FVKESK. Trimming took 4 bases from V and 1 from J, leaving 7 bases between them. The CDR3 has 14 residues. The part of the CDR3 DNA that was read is TGTGCCAGCAGCCGGCAGATGAACACCGGGGAG. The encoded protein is CASSRQMNTGE. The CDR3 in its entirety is CASSRQMNTGELFF.

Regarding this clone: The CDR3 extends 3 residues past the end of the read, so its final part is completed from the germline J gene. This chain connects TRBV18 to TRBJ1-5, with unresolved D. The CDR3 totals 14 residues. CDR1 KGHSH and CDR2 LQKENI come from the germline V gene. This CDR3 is CASSLGLDTDPQHF. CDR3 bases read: TGTGCCAGCTCACTCGGACTAGATACAGATCCC.

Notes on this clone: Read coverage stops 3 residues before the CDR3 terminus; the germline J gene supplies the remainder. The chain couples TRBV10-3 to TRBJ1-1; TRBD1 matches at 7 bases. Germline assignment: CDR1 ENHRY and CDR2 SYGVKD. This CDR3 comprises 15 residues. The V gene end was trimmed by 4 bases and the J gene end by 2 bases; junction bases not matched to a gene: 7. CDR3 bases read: TGTGCCATCAGTGTGGCAGGGGGAGCTAACACTGAA. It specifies CAISVAGGANTE. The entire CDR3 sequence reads CAISVAGGANTEAFF.

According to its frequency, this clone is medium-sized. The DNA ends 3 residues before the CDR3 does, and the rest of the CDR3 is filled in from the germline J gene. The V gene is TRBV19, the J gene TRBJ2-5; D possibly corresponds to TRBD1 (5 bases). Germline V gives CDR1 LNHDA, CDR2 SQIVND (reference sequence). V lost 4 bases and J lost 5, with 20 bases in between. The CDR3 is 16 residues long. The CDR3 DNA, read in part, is TGTGCCAGTAGTACCTACGGACAAGTCCAAGGGGAGACC. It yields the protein CASSTYGQVQGET. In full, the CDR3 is CASSTYGQVQGETQYF.

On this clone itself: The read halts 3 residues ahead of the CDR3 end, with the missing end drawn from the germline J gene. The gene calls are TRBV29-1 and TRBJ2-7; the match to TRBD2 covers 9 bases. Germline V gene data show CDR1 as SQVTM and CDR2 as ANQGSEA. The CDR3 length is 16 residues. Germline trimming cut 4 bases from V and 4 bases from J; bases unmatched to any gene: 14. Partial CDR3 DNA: TGCAGCGTTGCGGCCCTCGGGGTTAGCGGGAGATACGAG. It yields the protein CSVAALGVSGRYE. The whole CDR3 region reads CSVAALGVSGRYEQYF.

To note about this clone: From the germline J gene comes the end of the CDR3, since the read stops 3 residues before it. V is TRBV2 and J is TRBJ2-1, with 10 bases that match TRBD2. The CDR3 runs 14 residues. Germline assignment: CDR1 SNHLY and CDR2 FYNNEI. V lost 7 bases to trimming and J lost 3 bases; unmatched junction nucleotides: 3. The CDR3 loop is CASMPSGGYNEQFF. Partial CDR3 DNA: TGTGCCAGCATGCCTAGCGGGGGCTACAATGAG.

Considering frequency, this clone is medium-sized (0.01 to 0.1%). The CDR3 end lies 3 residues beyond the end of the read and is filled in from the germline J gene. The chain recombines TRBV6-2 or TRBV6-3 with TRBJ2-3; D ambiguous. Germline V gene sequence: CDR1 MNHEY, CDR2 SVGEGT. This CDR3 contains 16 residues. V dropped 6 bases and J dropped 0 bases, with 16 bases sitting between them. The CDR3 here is CASSPIRVYSTDTQYF. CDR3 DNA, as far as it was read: TGTGCCAGCAGCCCTATTCGGGTTTACAGCACAGATACG.

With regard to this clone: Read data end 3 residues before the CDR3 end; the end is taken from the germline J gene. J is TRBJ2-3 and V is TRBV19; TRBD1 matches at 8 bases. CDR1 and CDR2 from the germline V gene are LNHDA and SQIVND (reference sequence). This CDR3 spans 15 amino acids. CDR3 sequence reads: CASRVDRGYNQPQYF. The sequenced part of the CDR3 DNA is TGTGCCAGTAGAGTTGACAGGGGTTACAATCAGCCG.

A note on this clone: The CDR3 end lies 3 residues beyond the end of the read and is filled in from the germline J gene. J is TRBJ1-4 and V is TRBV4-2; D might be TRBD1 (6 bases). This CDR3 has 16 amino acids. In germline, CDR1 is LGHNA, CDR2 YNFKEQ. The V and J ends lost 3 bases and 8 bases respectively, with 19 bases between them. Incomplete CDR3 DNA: TGTGCCAGCAGCCATGGGGCCCAACAGGGAGACGAAAAA. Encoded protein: CASSHGAQQGDEK. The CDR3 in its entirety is CASSHGAQQGDEKLFF.

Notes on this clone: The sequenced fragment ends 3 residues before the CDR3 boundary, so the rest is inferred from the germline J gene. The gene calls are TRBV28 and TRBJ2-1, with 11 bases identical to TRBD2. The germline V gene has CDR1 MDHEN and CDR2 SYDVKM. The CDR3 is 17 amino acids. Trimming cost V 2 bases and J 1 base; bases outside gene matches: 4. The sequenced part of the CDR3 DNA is TGTGCCAGCAGTTTAAATCGACTAGCGGGGTCCTACAATGAG. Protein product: CASSLNRLAGSYNE. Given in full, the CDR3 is CASSLNRLAGSYNEQFF.